Listed here is a single T cell receptor beta chain. No antigen is known for it. No quality values exist for individual bases; no much larger clone is one base distant. This same CDR3 is encoded by further DNA sequences in the sample. Germline trimming amounts to 6 bases on V and 1 base on J, with 1 as the count of junction bases outside the gene matches. CDR1 and CDR2 were assigned from the germline V gene as SNHLY and FYNNEI. The CDR3 has 13 amino acids, counting the end cysteine and phenylalanine. Solely the CDR3 DNA is kept, with 39 bases framed from the first base. The source of the sample is a study of PD-1 blockade in classical Hodgkin lymphoma (TCRdb year 2020). Concerning the study at large: Nivolumab dosing was 3 mg/kg intravenously every 2 weeks, continuing until either disease progression or unacceptable toxicity. To define a peripheral blood immune signature of response to PD-1 blockade in classical Hodgkin lymphoma, the study combined TCR beta sequencing with CyTOF.

Study-level results and caveats: Only a single clinical trial cohort was studied, and what caused the repertoire differences, possibly disease activity or prior therapy, remained undefined. Diversity was lower in patients who began nivolumab less than 1 year after ASCT, so these patients were left out of later analyses to avoid confounding by immune reconstitution. Newly diagnosed patients were reported to have lower baseline TCR diversity than healthy donors, and relapsed/refractory patients were reported to have lower baseline TCR diversity still. Baseline diversity similar to that of newly diagnosed patients was observed in trial patients achieving complete response, whereas significantly lower diversity was observed in partial responders and progressors. By C4D1, a significant rise was seen in CD4+ TCR diversity but not in CD8+ TCR diversity (p=0.0027 vs p=0.16), and the rise was most apparent among complete responders (p=0.02).

The Qiagen DNeasy kit was used to extract genomic DNA from unsorted PBMCs and from the negatively selected CD4+ and CD8+ fractions. TCR beta CDR3 regions were amplified by immunoSEQ multiplex PCR using primers annealing to V and J segments. A synthetic immune receptor repertoire was used to minimize amplification bias, and remaining bias was computationally removed after sequencing. As for the original processing: Custom Python scripts were used to quantify repertoire diversity as the Shannon entropy index. The unsorted, CD4+ and CD8+ repertoires were each analyzed separately, with the exception of combined analyses, where CD4+ and CD8+ sequences were merged in silico. Clonal expansion was defined as a frequency increase of at least 2-fold after treatment compared with C1D1, and clones undetected at baseline were assigned a pseudocount of 0.5. Singleton clones were defined as clones with 0 or 1 copy at C1D1, and non-singleton clones were defined as clones with 2 or more copies. Clones expanded in unsorted samples were assigned a CD4+, CD8+ or unknown annotation through matching of protein sequences in sorted samples from the same patient. Wilcoxon tests on paired samples were used to test diversity changes from C1D1 to C4D1. TCRdb mirrors the immuneACCESS table, restricted to in-frame sequences. Some clones are absent from its copies; in checked studies, under half trace to an unresolved V gene, and the reason for the others is unknown. That table gives V, J and clone size, and the DNA gave D and trimming. The sample has approximately 25,000 clones on record, roughly 84% of them singletons. The ten top clones hold under 2% of the sample.

The meaning of the sample's time point label: cycle 1 day 1 (C1D1), immediately before nivolumab initiation. Every trial patient had relapsed following autologous stem cell transplantation, and prior brentuximab vedotin exposure was what differed among cohorts A, B and C. CD4+ T cells were purified from thawed PBMCs by magnetic negative selection with a Miltenyi CD4+ T cell isolation kit. The trial cohort included around 56 patients with relapsed/refractory classical Hodgkin lymphoma, and each patient had a best overall response of complete response, partial response or progressive disease. In the multi-cohort phase II CheckMate 205 trial, trial patients received single-agent nivolumab. An independent review committee assessed best overall response using the 2007 International Working Group response criteria. PBMCs from the trial were collected at three points: immediately before nivolumab initiation (C1D1), and during therapy at cycle 2 day 1 and cycle 4 day 1. Peripheral blood was collected in 8 mL Vacutainer Cell Preparation Tubes, from which PBMCs were isolated by centrifugation and then cryopreserved. Purified CD4+ and CD8+ fractions were generated only in cases for which an additional PBMC sample was available. Magnetically labelled cells were removed on LS columns in a quadroMACS separator, and the flow-through was collected as the purified fraction.

The specimen comprised CD4+ T cells from blood, sampled at baseline. The chain employs TRBV2 and TRBJ1-1; TRBD1 lines up with 8 middle nucleotides. The clonotype comes from a human donor with classical Hodgkin lymphoma. The CDR3 sequence is CASSGQGNTEAFF. The nucleotide sequence reads TGTGCCAGCAGCGGACAGGGGAACACTGAAGCTTTCTTT.